The present TCR beta chain was sequenced within a study of spatial heterogeneity in lung cancer. TCRdb re-derived calls from the 5' RACE reads in MiXCR, one entry per CDR3 protein. The sample holds tens of thousands of distinct CDR3 sequences, roughly 9.5% seen once. Study-level points and caveats: Ubiquitous expanded tumor TCRs showed up in blood more at resection than follow-up.

This clonotype occurred many times. Its matching antigen is unknown. As to time point: sample taken at primary tumor resection. The sequenced material consisted of unsorted whole RNA from tumor, nontumor lung or frozen PBMC. The sequence was collected from a male donor with early-stage non-small cell lung cancer. Source: PBMCs, taken at surgery.

The CDR3 spells CASSVARVDEQFF. The CDR3 DNA is TGTGCCAGCAGCGTAGCGCGGGTTGATGAGCAGTTCTTC. The chain couples TRBV9 to TRBJ2-1, with D perhaps TRBD2 (5 bases). Germline CDR1 and CDR2: SGDLS and YYNGEE. This CDR3 has 13 residues. V gave up 0 bases and J gave up 8 bases, with 9 bases separating them. Variable domain in full (rest from reference TRBV9 and TRBJ2-1): DSGVTQTPKHLITATGQRVTLRCSPRSGDLSVYWYQQSLDQGLQFLIQYYNGEERAKGNILERFSAQQFPDLHSELNLSSLELGDSALYFCASSVARVDEQFFGPGTRLTVL.